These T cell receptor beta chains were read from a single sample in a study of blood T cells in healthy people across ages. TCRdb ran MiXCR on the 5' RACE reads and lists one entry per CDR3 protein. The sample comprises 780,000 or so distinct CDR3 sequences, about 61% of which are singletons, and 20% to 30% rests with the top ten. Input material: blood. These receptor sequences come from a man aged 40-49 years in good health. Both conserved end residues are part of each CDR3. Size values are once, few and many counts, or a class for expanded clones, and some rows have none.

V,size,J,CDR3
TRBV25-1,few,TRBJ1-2,CASSEYISDRGGYTF
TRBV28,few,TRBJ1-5,CASRYGDRSQPQHF
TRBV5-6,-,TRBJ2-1,CASSVTGTSGFYNEQFF
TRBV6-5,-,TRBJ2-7,CASSPGGGVHEQYF
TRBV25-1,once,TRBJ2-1,CASRVGYDNEQFF
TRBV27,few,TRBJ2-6,CASSLTSPRAFGANVLTF
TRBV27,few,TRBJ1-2,CASSSTGGFGYTF
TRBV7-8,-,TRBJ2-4,CASSPQSGGYNEQYF
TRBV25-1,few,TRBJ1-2,CASLGGQDQTNYGYTF
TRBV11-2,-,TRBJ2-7,CASSLDPGQGYEQYF
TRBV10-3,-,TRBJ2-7,CAIKKEDSFAYEQYF
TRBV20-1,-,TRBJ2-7,CSARVTGGADGGGTYEQYF
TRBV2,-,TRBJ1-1,CASSEEGKLGLNTEAFF
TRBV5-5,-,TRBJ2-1,CASSLFRGDEQFF
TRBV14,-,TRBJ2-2,CASSPTYTGELFF
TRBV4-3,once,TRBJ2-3,CASSPTGTSGSPDTQYF
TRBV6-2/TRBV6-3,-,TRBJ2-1,CASSYPRWRVEEQFF
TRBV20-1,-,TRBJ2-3,CSARTTSDRDPTDTQYF
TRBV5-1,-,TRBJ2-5,CASSLSGRSQETQYF
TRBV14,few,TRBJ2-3,CASQARSVDTQYF
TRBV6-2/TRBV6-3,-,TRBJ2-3,CASSYSSRTDTQYF
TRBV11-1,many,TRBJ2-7,CASSLAHEQYF
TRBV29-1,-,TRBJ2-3,CSAAETDTQYF
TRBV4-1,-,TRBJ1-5,CASSATGTDNQPQHF
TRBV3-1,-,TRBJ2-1,CASSLLYSGGARERFF
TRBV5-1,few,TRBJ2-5,CASSSSSGGPPETQYF
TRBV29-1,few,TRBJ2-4,CSVAGQYGINIQYF
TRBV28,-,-,CASSYQNRGEQYF
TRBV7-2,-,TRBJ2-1,CASSSMTTLNEQFF
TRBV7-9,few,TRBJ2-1,CASSPQGVSYNEQFF
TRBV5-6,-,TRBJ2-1,CASSLAGLHEQFF
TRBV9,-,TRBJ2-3,CASSVTTSGSGTDTQYF
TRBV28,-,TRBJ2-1,CASSYGQGWYNEQFF
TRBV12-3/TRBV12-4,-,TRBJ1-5,CASSPPGTGGQPQHF
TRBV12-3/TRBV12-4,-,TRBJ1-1,CASSPQGSTEAFF
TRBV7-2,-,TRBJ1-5,CASSWDRSNPQHF
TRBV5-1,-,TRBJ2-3,CASSLDGLAGGTDTQYF
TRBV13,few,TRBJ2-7,CASSLRTGAKTYEQYF
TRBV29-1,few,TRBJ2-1,CSVVGDGYNEQFF